A single sample is the source of the 15 T cell receptor beta chains below, sequenced in a study of OX40 agonist ivuxolimab in advanced cancers. Sequencing used immunoSEQ multiplex PCR; TCRdb keeps in-frame clones, though not all of them. The sample includes roughly 100,000 clones, approximately 85% of them seen just once. The sequences come from CD4+ or CD8+ T cells sorted from blood, collected in a trial of the OX40 agonist ivuxolimab. The receptors were gathered from an adult with an advanced solid tumor such as melanoma, head and neck, liver or kidney cancer.

This chain uses TRBV5-4 with TRBJ2-5; 9 positions agree with TRBD1. The DNA end is more similar to TRBJ2-7, so the J call may be wrong. The V gene's germline CDR1 is SGHNT and CDR2 YYREEE (reference sequence). The CDR3 totals 15 residues. Here the CDR3 DNA reads TGTGCCAGCAGCCCGGTGGGGGACAGGGCCTACGAGCAGTACTTC. Translated, it gives CASSPVGDRAYEQYF.

The chain uses TRBV19 and TRBJ2-3, with a tentative D call TRBD2 (5 bases). The CDR3 is made up of 14 amino acids. Germline CDR1 is LNHDA and CDR2 is SQIVND (reference sequence). V was cut by 5 bases and J by 11 bases, with 20 bases left in between. The CDR3 coding sequence is TGTGCCAGTAGTCCCCCCGGCGGGTTTTTCGGGCAGTATTTT. It codes for CASSPPGGFFGQYF.

This clone came up many times. The rearrangement links TRBV27 to TRBJ1-2; D gene uncertain. The CDR3 loop spans 15 amino acids. The V end lost 0 bases, the J end lost 2 bases, and 10 bases lay between the germline ends. Germline values: CDR1 MNHEY, CDR2 SMNVEV (reference sequence). CDR3 amino acids: CASSLSTGGNYGYTF. DNA for the CDR3: TGTGCCAGCAGTTTATCCACGGGAGGGAACTATGGCTACACCTTC.

The chain combines TRBV7-2 with TRBJ2-3; 14 nucleotides line up with TRBD2. The CDR3 is 16 residues long. Germline assignment: CDR1 SGHTA and CDR2 FQGNSA. V trimming: 3 bases; J trimming: 5 bases; junction bases outside the gene matches: 4. The DNA of the CDR3 is TGTGCCAGCAGCTTTCGACTAGCGGGAGGGAGAGATACGCAGTATTTT. As protein: CASSFRLAGGRDTQYF.

The chain uses TRBV13 and TRBJ2-7; D is uncertain. The V and J ends lost 0 bases and 3 bases respectively, with 12 bases between them. The CDR3 runs to 15 residues. Germline CDR1 reads PRHDT; CDR2 reads FYEKMQ (reference sequence). The CDR3 reads CASSLGRLANYEQYF. CDR3 coding DNA: TGTGCCAGCAGCTTAGGGCGACTGGCGAACTACGAGCAGTACTTC.

This rearrangement joins TRBV6-6 to TRBJ2-7, with D tentatively TRBD1 (5 bases). With 0 bases removed from V and 1 base from J, the gap between germline ends came to 13 bases. The CDR3 runs to 16 residues. CDR1 and CDR2 from the germline V gene are MNHNY and SVGAGI (reference sequence). The CDR3 spells CASSYSNFRVSYEQYF. CDR3 in DNA: TGTGCCAGCAGTTACTCGAACTTCAGGGTATCCTACGAGCAGTACTTC.

The chain joins TRBV5-1 to TRBJ2-7; the D gene is possibly TRBD1 (5 bases). Deletions cut 4 bases from V and 2 bases from J, with 13 bases between. Per germline, CDR1 SGHRS and CDR2 YFSETQ. The CDR3 is made up of 14 amino acids. For the CDR3, the DNA is TGCGCCAGCAGCGTGGGGCAGGTAACCTACGAGCAGTACTTC. This sequence encodes CASSVGQVTYEQYF.

The chain recombines TRBV7-2 with TRBJ1-2; 11 positions match TRBD1. Germline V gene lookup returns CDR1 SGHTA and CDR2 FQGNSA. V shed 4 bases and J 7 bases; nucleotides not matched to a gene: 8. The CDR3 is 15 amino acids. This chain's CDR3 is CASSSLGTGGFGYTF. CDR3 DNA: TGTGCCAGCAGCTCCCTCGGGACAGGGGGGTTTGGCTACACCTTC.

The V and J genes are TRBV11-1 and TRBJ2-3, with TRBD2 as a possible D gene (6 bases). Germline V gene data show CDR1 as SGHAT and CDR2 as FQDESV (reference sequence). The CDR3 spans 15 residues. Trimming cost V 5 bases and J 5 bases, with 17 bases left between them. The CDR3 sequence is CASSRERPGLDTQYF. In DNA form, the CDR3 reads TGTGCCAGCAGCCGGGAGCGACCGGGGTTAGATACGCAGTATTTT.

This clone was found once. V and J are TRBV6-6 and TRBJ2-3, with a weak D call TRBD2 (5 bases). The CDR3 loop spans 13 amino acids. Germline V gene data show CDR1 as MNHNY and CDR2 as SVGAGI (reference sequence). V lost 0 bases and J 6 bases, leaving 7 bases between the germline ends. CDR3 nucleotide sequence: TGTGCCAGCAGTTACTCGGAGCGGGATACGCAGTATTTT. It specifies CASSYSERDTQYF.

The rearrangement joins TRBV19 to TRBJ1-1; 7 positions agree with TRBD1. Trimming took 5 bases from V and 4 from J; bases not matched to a gene: 4. The CDR3 consists of 13 residues. Germline loops: CDR1 LNHDA, CDR2 SQIVND (reference sequence). The CDR3: CASSSQGGTEAFF. CDR3 in DNA: TGTGCCAGTAGTTCCCAGGGGGGCACTGAAGCTTTCTTT.

The rearrangement links TRBV5-1 to TRBJ2-2; TRBD2 is a possible D gene (6 bases). CDR1 is SGHRS and CDR2 is YFSETQ in the germline V gene. This CDR3 has 15 amino acids. Trimming left V 0 bases short and J 1 base short, with 7 bases between. The CDR3 DNA is TGCGCCAGCAGCTTGGGGCGGGAGAACACCGGGGAGCTGTTTTTT. Translated, it gives CASSLGRENTGELFF.

The V call is TRBV6-1, the J call TRBJ2-7, with 11 nucleotides matching TRBD2. CDR1 and CDR2 (germline): MNHNS, SASEGT. The CDR3 length is 15 residues. The V gene end was trimmed by 4 bases and the J gene end by 4 bases; junction bases not matched to a gene: 6. The CDR3 DNA reads as TGTGCCAGCAGTGCCCTAGCGGGAGGTGGTTACGAGCAGTACTTC. Residues: CASSALAGGGYEQYF.

The CDR3 sequence: CASRVGETQYF. The CDR3 DNA reads TGTGCCAGCAGGGTCGGAGAGACCCAGTACTTC. V and J are TRBV7-9 and TRBJ2-5; D gene unclear. V was pared by 6 bases and J by 4 bases, with 6 bases between. The CDR3 loop spans 11 amino acids. Germline V gene lookup returns CDR1 SEHNR and CDR2 FQNEAQ (reference sequence). The entire variable domain, with the rest obtained from reference TRBV7-9 and TRBJ2-5, is as follows: DTGVSQNPRHKITKRGQNVTFRCDPISEHNRLYWYRQTLGQGPEFLTYFQNEAQLEKSRLLSDRFSAERPKGSFSTLEIQRTEQGDSAMYLCASRVGETQYFGPGTRLLVL.

The chain joins TRBV18 to TRBJ2-2; D is undetermined. The V gene lost 2 bases and the J gene lost 7 bases, with 20 bases spanning the gap. Germline values: CDR1 KGHSH, CDR2 LQKENI. The CDR3 runs to 17 residues. CDR3 amino acids: CASSPNSLDPSGGELFF. As DNA, the CDR3 is TGTGCCAGCTCACCAAATTCGCTAGATCCCAGTGGCGGGGAGCTGTTTTTT.